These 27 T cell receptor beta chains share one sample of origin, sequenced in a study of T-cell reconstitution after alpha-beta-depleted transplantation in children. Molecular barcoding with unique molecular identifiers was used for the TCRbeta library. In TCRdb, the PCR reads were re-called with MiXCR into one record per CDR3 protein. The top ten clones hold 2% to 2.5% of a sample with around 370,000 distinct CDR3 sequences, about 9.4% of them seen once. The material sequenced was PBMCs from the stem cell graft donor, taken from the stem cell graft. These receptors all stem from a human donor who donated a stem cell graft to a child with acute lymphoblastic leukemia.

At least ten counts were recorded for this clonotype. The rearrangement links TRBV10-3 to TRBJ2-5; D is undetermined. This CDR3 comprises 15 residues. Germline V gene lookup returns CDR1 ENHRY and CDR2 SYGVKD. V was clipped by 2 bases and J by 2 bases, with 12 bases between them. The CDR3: CAISERVLRQETQYF. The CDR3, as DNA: TGTGCCATCAGTGAGAGGGTCCTAAGGCAAGAGACCCAGTACTTC.

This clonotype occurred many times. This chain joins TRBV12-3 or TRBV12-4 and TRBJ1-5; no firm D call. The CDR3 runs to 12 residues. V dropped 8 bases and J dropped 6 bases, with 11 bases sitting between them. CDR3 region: CASGRLGQPQHF. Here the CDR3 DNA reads TGTGCCAGCGGACGGCTCGGTCAGCCCCAGCATTTT.

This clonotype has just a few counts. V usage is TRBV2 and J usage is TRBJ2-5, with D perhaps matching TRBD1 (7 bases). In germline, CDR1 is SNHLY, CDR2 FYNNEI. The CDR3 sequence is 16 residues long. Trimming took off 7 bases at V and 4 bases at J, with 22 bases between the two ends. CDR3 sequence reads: CASNPRWGAGGETQYF. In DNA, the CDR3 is TGTGCCAGCAATCCGAGGTGGGGGGCAGGGGGAGAGACCCAGTACTTC.

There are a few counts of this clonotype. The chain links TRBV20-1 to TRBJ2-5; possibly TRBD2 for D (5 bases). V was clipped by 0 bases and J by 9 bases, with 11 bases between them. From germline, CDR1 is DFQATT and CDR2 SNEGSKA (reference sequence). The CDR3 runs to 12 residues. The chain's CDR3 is CSARDNGMAQYF. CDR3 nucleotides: TGCAGTGCTAGAGATAACGGGATGGCCCAGTACTTC.

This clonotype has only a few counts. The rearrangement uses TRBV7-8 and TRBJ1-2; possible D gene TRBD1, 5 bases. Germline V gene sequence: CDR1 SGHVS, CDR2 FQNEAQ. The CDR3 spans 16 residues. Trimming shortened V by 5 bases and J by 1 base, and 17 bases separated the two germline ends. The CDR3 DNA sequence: TGTGCCAGCAGCCCACTTCGACAGATCTTTAACTATGGCTACACCTTC. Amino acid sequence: CASSPLRQIFNYGYTF. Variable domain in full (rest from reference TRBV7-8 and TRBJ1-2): GAGVSQSPRYKVAKRGQDVALRCDPISGHVSLFWYQQALGQGPEFLTYFQNEAQLDKSGLPSDRFFAERPEGSVSTLKIQRTQQEDSAVYLCASSPLRQIFNYGYTFGSGTRLTVV.

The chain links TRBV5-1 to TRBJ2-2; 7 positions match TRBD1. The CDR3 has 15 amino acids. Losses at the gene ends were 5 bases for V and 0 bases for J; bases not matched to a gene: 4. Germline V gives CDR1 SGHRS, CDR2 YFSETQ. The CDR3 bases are TGCGCCAGCAGACGGACAGGCTCGAACACCGGGGAGCTGTTTTTT. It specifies CASRRTGSNTGELFF.

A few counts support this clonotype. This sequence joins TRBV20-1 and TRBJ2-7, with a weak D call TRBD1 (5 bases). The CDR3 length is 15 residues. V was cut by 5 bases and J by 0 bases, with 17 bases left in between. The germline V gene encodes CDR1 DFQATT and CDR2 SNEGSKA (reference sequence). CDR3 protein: CSAPPDRLGSYEQYF. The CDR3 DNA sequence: TGCAGTGCTCCCCCCGACAGACTGGGCTCCTACGAGCAGTACTTC.

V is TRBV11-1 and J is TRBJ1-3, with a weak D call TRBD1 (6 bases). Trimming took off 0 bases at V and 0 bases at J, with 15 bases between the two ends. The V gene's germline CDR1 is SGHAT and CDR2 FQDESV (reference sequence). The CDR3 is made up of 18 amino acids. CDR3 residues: CASSLANRGLYSGNTIYF. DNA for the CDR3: TGTGCCAGCAGCTTAGCCAACCGGGGGCTCTACTCTGGAAACACCATATATTTT. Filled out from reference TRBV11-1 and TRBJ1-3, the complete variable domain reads EAEVAQSPRYKITEKSQAVAFWCDPISGHATLYWYRQILGQGPELLVQFQDESVVDDSQLPKDRFSAERLKGVDSTLKIQPAELGDSAMYLCASSLANRGLYSGNTIYFGEGSWLTVV.

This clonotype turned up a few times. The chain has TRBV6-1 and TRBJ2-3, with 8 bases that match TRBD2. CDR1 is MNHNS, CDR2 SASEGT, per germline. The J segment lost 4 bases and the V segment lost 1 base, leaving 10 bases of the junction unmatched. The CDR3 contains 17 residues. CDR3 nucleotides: TGTGCCAGCAGTGAAGTAAGCGGGGGCGGTCACGCAGATACGCAGTATTTT. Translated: CASSEVSGGGHADTQYF.

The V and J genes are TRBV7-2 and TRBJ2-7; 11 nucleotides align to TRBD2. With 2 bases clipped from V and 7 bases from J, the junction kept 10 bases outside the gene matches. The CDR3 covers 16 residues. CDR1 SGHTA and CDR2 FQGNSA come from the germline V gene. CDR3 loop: CASSLSTSGDPSEQYF. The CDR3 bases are TGTGCCAGCAGCTTATCGACTAGCGGGGACCCCTCAGAGCAGTACTTC.

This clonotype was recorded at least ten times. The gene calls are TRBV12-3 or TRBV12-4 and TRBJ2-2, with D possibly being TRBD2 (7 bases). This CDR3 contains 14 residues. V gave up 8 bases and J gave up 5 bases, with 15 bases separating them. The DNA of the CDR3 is TGTGCCAGCTCGGAAAGGGGGGGGACCGGGGAGCTGTTTTTT. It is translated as CASSERGGTGELFF.

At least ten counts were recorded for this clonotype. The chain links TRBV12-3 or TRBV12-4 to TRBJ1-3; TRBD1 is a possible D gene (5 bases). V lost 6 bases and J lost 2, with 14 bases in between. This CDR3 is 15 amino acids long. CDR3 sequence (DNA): TGTGCCAGCAGCAGGGCCTTTCTACCTGGAAACACCATATATTTT. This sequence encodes CASSRAFLPGNTIYF.

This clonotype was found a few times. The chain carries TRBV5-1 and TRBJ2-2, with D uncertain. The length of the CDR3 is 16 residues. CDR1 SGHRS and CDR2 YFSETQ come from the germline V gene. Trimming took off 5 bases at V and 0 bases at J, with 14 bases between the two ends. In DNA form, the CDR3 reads TGCGCCAGCAGTCCCGATACTATGGCGAACACCGGGGAGCTGTTTTTT. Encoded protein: CASSPDTMANTGELFF. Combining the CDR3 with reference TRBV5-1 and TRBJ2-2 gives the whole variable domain KAGVTQTPRYLIKTRGQQVTLSCSPISGHRSVSWYQQTPGQGLQFLFEYFSETQRNKGNFPGRFSGRQFSNSRSEMNVSTLELGDSALYLCASSPDTMANTGELFFGEGSRLTVL.

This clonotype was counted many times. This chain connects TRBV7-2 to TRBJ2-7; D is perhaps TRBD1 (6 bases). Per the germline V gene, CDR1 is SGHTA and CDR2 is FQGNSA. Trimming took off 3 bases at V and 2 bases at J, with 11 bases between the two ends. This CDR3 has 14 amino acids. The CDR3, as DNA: TGTGCCAGCAGCTTCAGACAGGTTACCTACGAGCAGTACTTC. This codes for CASSFRQVTYEQYF.

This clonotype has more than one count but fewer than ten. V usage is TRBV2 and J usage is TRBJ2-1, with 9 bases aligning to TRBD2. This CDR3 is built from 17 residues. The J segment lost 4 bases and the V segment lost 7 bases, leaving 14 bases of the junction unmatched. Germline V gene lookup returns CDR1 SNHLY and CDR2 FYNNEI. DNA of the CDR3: TGTGCCAGCATGGGCCTGGAGGGGCGGGAGGGATACAATGAGCAGTTCTTC. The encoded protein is CASMGLEGREGYNEQFF.

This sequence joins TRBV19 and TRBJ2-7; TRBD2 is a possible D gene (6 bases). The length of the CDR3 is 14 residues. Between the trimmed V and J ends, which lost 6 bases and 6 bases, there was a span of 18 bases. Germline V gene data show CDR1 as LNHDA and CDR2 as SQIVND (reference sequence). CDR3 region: CASSPVARGAEQYF. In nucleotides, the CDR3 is TGTGCCAGTAGCCCCGTCGCTCGCGGGGCCGAGCAGTACTTC.

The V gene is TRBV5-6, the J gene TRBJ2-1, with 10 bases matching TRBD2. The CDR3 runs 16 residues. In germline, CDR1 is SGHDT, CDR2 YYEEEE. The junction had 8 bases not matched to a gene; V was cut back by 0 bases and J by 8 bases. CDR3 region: CASSLAAGGPFDEQFF. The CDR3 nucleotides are TGTGCCAGCAGCTTGGCAGCGGGAGGGCCTTTCGATGAGCAGTTCTTC.

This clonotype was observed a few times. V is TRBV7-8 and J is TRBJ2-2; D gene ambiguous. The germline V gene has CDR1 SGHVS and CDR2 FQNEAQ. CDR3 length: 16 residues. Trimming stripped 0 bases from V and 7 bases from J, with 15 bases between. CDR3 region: CASSLAPGMGIGELFF. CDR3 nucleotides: TGTGCCAGCAGCTTAGCTCCCGGAATGGGAATCGGGGAGCTGTTTTTT.

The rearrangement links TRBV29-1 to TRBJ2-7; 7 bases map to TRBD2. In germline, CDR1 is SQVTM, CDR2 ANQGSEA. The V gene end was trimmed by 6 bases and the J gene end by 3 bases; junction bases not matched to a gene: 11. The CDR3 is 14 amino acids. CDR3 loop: CSVGEGGGSYEQYF. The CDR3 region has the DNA TGCAGCGTGGGCGAGGGAGGCGGGAGCTACGAGCAGTACTTC.

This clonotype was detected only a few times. The CDR3 DNA sequence: TGTGCCAGCTCCTCCGGGAAAAGTAGCGGGGTTTCCTACAATGAGCAGTTCTTC. Its protein is CASSSGKSSGVSYNEQFF. J is TRBJ2-1 and V is TRBV11-1, with 8 bases fitting TRBD2. The CDR3 runs 18 residues. With 8 bases clipped from V and 1 base from J, the junction kept 16 bases outside the gene matches. In germline, CDR1 is SGHAT, CDR2 FQDESV (reference sequence).

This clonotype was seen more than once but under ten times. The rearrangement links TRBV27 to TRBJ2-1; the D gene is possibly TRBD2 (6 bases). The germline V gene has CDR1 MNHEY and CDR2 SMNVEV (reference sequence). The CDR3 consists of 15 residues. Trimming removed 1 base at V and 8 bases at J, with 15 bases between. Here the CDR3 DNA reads TGTGCCAGCAGTTTATTTTCCGGGAGTCAGGATGAGCAGTTCTTC. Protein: CASSLFSGSQDEQFF.

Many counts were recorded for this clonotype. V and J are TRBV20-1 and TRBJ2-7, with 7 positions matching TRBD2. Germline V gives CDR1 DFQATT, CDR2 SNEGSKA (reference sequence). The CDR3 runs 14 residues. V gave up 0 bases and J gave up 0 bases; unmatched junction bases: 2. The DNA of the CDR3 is TGCAGTGCTAGAGAAGCGGGAAGCTCCTACGAGCAGTACTTC. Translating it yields CSAREAGSSYEQYF.

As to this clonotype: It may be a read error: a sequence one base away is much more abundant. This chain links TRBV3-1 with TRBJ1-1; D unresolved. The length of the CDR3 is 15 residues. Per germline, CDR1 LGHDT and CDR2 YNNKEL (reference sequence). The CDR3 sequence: CASCQDSRRNTEAFF. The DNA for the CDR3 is TGTGCCAGCTGCCAAGATTCACGGAGGAACACTGAAGCTTTCTTT.

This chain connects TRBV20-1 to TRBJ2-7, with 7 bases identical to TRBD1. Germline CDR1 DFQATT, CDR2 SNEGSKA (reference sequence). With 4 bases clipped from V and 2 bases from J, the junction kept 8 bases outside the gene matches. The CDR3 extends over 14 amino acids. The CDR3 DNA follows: TGCAGTGCTAAAGGACAGGATCCAACCTACGAGCAGTACTTC. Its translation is CSAKGQDPTYEQYF.

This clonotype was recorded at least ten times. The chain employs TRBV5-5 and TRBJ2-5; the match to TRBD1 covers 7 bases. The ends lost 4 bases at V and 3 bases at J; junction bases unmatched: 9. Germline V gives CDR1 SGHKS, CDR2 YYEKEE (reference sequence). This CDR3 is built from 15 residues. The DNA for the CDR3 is TGTGCCAGCAGCCAACTCACAGGGGTGGAAGAGACCCAGTACTTC. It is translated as CASSQLTGVEETQYF. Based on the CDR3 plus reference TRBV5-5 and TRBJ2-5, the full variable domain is DAGVTQSPTHLIKTRGQQVTLRCSPISGHKSVSWYQQVLGQGPQFIFQYYEKEERGRGNFPDRFSARQFPNYSSELNVNALLLGDSALYLCASSQLTGVEETQYFGPGTRLLVL.

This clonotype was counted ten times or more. As DNA, the CDR3 is TGTGCCAGCAGTGCCGGGACAGGGGGCGAGCAGTACTTC. Protein product: CASSAGTGGEQYF. The chain is built from TRBV12-3 or TRBV12-4 and TRBJ2-7; 11 bases line up with TRBD1. The CDR3 has 13 residues. Losses at the gene ends were 5 bases for V and 6 bases for J; bases not matched to a gene: 3.

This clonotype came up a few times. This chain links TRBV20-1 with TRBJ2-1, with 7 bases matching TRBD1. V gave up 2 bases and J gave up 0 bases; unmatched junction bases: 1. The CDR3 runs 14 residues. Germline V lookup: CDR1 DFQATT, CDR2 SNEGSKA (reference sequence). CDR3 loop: CSARTGVSYNEQFF. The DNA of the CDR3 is TGCAGTGCTAGAACAGGGGTCTCCTACAATGAGCAGTTCTTC.